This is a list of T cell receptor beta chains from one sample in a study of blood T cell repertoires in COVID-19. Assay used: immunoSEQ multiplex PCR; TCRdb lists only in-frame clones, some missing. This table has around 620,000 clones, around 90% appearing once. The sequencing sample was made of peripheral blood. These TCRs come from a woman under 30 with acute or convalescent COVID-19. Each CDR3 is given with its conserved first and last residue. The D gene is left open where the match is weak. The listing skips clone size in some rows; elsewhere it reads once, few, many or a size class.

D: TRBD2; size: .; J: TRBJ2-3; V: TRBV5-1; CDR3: CASSLASGGTTDTQYF; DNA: TGCGCCAGCAGCTTGGCCTCGGGGGGGACCACAGATACGCAGTATTTT
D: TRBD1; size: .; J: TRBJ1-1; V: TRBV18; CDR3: CASSPGQDTEAFF; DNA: TGTGCCAGCTCACCGGGACAGGACACTGAAGCTTTCTTT
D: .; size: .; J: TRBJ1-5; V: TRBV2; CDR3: CASTGGGGEGQPQHF; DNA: TGTGCCAGCACCGGAGGGGGGGGCGAGGGGCAGCCCCAGCATTTT
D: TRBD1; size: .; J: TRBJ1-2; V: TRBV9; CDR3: CASSPTTGLGYGYTF; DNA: TGTGCCAGCAGCCCAACGACAGGGTTGGGCTATGGCTACACCTTC
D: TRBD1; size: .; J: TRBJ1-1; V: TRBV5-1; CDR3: CASSLTGGVTEAFF; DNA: TGCGCCAGCAGCCTGACAGGGGGAGTGACTGAAGCTTTCTTT
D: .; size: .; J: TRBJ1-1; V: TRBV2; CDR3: CASSLRGGTEAFF; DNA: TGTGCCAGCAGTCTCAGGGGTGGCACTGAAGCTTTCTTT
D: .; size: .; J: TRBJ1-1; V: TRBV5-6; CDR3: CASSTGNTEAFF; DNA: TGTGCCAGCAGCACAGGGAACACTGAAGCTTTCTTT
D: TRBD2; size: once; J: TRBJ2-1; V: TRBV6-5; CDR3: CASSSGLADSYNEQFF; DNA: TGTGCCAGCAGTTCCGGACTAGCGGACTCCTACAATGAGCAGTTCTTC
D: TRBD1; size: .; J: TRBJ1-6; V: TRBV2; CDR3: CASSDPDRGRSSPLHF; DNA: TGTGCCAGCAGTGACCCGGACAGGGGGCGATCTTCACCCCTCCACTTT
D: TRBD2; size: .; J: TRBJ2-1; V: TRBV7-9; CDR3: CASSLLAGGLEQFF; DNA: TGTGCCAGCAGCTTATTAGCGGGGGGGCTTGAGCAGTTCTTC
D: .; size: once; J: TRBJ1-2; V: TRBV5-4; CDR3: CASSLRGMGGYTF; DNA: TGTGCCAGCAGCTTGCGGGGGATGGGTGGCTACACCTTC
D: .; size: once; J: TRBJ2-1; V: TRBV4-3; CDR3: CASSQEGVSSYNEQFF; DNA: TGCGCCAGCAGCCAAGAAGGGGTAAGCTCCTACAATGAGCAGTTCTTC
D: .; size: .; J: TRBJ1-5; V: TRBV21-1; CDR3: CASIPTDGEGNQPQHF; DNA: TGTGCCAGCATCCCTACTGACGGGGAGGGCAATCAGCCCCAGCATTTT
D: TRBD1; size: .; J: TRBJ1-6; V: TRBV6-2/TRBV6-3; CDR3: CASSTIPGQGGSPLHF; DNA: TGTGCCAGCAGCACTATACCGGGACAGGGCGGGTCACCCCTCCACTTT
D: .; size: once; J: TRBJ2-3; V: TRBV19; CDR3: CASSTRGGHEDTQYF; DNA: TGTGCCAGTAGTACGAGGGGGGGGCACGAAGATACGCAGTATTTT
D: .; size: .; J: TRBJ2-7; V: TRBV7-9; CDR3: CASMRGPNEQYF; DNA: TGTGCCAGCATGAGAGGGCCCAACGAGCAGTACTTC
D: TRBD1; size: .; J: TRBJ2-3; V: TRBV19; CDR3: CASSPSGGWGDTQYF; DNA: TGTGCCAGTAGTCCCTCAGGGGGTTGGGGTGATACGCAGTATTTT
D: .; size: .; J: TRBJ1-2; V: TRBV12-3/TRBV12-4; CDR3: CASSRDSLGYTF; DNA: TGTGCCAGCAGTCGAGACAGTTTGGGCTACACCTTC
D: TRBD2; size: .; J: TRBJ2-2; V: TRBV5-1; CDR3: CASASGGRAGELFF; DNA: TGCGCCAGCGCTAGCGGGGGCAGGGCCGGGGAGCTGTTTTTT
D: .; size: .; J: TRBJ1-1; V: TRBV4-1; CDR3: CASSQAGFNTEAFF; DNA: TGCGCCAGCAGCCAAGCCGGGTTTAACACTGAAGCTTTCTTT
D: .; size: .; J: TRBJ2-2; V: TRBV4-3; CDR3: CASSQDTPGELFF; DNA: TGCGCCAGCAGCCAAGATACACCCGGGGAGCTGTTTTTT
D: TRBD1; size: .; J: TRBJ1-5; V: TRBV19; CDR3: CATGQGAGDLGNQPQHF; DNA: TGTGCCACAGGACAGGGGGCCGGGGATTTAGGCAATCAGCCCCAGCATTTT
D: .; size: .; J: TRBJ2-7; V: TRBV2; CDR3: CASIARDYEQYF; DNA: TGTGCCAGCATAGCACGGGACTACGAGCAGTACTTC
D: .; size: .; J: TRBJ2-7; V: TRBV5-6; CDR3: CASSQANTYSYEQYF; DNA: TGTGCCAGCAGCCAAGCCAATACCTACTCCTACGAGCAGTACTTC
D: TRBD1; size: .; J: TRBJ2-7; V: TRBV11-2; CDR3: CASRWDSSYEQYF; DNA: TGTGCCAGCAGGTGGGACAGCTCCTACGAGCAGTACTTC
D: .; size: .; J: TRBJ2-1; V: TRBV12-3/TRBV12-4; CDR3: CASSAGPNEQFF; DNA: TGTGCCAGCAGTGCGGGCCCTAATGAGCAGTTCTTC
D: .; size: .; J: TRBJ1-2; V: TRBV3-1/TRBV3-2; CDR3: CASSLDSTGYGYTF; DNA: TGTGCCAGCAGCCTCGACAGTACTGGATATGGCTACACCTTC
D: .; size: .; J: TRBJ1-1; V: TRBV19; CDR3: CASSMKGMGQNTEAFF; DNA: TGTGCCAGTAGTATGAAGGGGATGGGGCAGAACACTGAAGCTTTCTTT
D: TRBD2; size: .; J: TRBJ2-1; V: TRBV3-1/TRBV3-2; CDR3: CASSPSGGAHNEQFF; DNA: TGTGCCAGCAGCCCTAGCGGGGGGGCCCACAATGAGCAGTTCTTC
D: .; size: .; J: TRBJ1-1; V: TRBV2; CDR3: CASRYRTYTEAFF; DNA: TGTGCCAGCAGGTACAGGACGTACACTGAAGCTTTCTTT
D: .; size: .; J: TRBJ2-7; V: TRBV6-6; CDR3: CASSTMGYEQYF; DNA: TGTGCCAGCAGTACTATGGGCTACGAGCAGTACTTC
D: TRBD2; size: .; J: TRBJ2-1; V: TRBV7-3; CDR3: CASSLKPGWFSGGLGNEQFF; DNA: TGTGCCAGCAGCTTAAAACCTGGGTGGTTTAGCGGGGGGCTGGGCAATGAGCAGTTCTTC
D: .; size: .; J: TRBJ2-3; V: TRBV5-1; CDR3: CASSLLASATDTQYF; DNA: TGCGCCAGCAGCTTGTTGGCTAGCGCCACAGATACGCAGTATTTT
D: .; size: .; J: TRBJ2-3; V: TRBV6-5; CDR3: CASNQFTDTQYF; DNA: TGTGCCAGCAATCAGTTCACGGATACGCAGTATTTT